This TCR beta chain was recovered during a study of post-analysis software for immune sequencing data. Study-level points and caveats: Significantly decreased normalized Chao1 diversity was recorded for multiple sclerosis patients relative to controls.

The table lists this clonotype with a few counts. The target antigen is unknown. Tagging with unique molecular identifiers was a feature of the TCR beta cDNA libraries. TCRdb used MiXCR to reprocess the PCR reads, holding one entry per CDR3 protein. This table holds 500,000 to 600,000 distinct CDR3 sequences, around 44% found once. The sequence was obtained from a girl under 18 with multiple sclerosis. What was sequenced was blood.

CDR3 bases: TGCGCCAGCAGCTTTTCTTTGGGACTAGGGTACAATGAGCAGTTCTTC. The encoded protein is CASSFSLGLGYNEQFF. This chain links TRBV5-1 with TRBJ2-1, with TRBD2 identical over 8 bases. This CDR3 comprises 16 residues. Germline CDR1 is SGHRS and CDR2 is YFSETQ. J was trimmed by 4 bases and V by 2 bases; bases with no gene match: 8. The full variable domain, its missing parts supplied by reference TRBV5-1 and TRBJ2-1, is KAGVTQTPRYLIKTRGQQVTLSCSPISGHRSVSWYQQTPGQGLQFLFEYFSETQRNKGNFPGRFSGRQFSNSRSEMNVSTLELGDSALYLCASSFSLGLGYNEQFFGPGTRLTVL.